This T cell receptor beta chain was obtained from a study of T cells expressing NK-cell markers. Reanalyzing the 5' RACE reads, TCRdb keeps one entry per CDR3 protein, without DNA. Found here are fewer than 400,000 distinct CDR3 sequences; the top ten clones hold over 4%. The germline gives CDR1 MNHEY, CDR2 SMNVEV (reference sequence). This CDR3 has 17 residues. The TCR originated in a man aged 18 to 69 in good health. This chain links TRBV27 with TRBJ2-6. Material: blood T cells: a sorted CD56 or NKG2C T cell subset, CD4+ or CD8+ T cells, or bulk PBMC T cells (not recorded which). This CDR3 is CASSRRLGSSGANVLTF.